The following is a T cell receptor beta chain sequence with its context. Antigen specificity is unknown. This sample was taken from a study of OX40 agonist ivuxolimab in advanced cancers. The wider study: Ivuxolimab, an agonistic anti-OX40 (CD134) antibody, was given to patients. Patients in dose escalation had liver, melanoma, kidney or head and neck cancers.

Germline values: CDR1 SGHDT, CDR2 YYEEEE. V was trimmed by 1 base and J by 8 bases, leaving 15 bases between them. The CDR3 is 14 residues long. The protocol was immunoSEQ multiplex PCR, while the TCRdb copy is restricted to in-frame clones and leaves out a portion. This sample has 20,000 or so clones, with roughly 80% found just once. Overall study results and limits: Relative to CD4+, CD8+ T cells held more expanded clones on average. Partial responders at 0.1-3.0 mg/kg had among the lowest clonal expansion.

The material was CD4+ or CD8+ T cells sorted from blood, obtained in a trial of the OX40 agonist ivuxolimab. The receptor was derived from an adult with an advanced solid tumor such as melanoma, head and neck, liver or kidney cancer. The chain carries TRBV5-6 and TRBJ1-2, with D maybe TRBD1 (6 bases). The chain's CDR3 is CASSLPTGYRGYTF. The CDR3 DNA sequence: TGTGCCAGCAGCTTGCCCACAGGGTATCGGGGCTACACCTTC.